This TCR beta chain stems from a study of shared clonotypes between healthy human individuals. Study summary: Participating donors consisted of a couple of women and a few men aged 18 to 49.

The study's findings and limits: Sampling was confined to blood; repertoires within tissues likely differ.

For this clone: The antigen is undetermined.

Assay runs were performed at deep level. In the original workflow: ImmunoSEQ yielded junction-only sequences lacking quality scores, so filtering differed. Sequenced by immunoSEQ multiplex PCR; TCRdb stores in-frame clones only, minus some. The V and J calls and clone size are taken from that table; D and trimming were inferred from the DNA. Among under 750,000 clones listed, 55% to 80% were seen once. The sequenced sample was memory CD4+ T cells sorted from blood. Described subset: CD45RA-negative fraction. The TCR was taken from a woman aged 25 to 45 in good health.

CDR3 nucleotide sequence: TGTGCCAGCAGCCCCAGCCGGACCCGAACAGATACGCAGTATTTT. This translates into CASSPSRTRTDTQYF. The V call is TRBV14, the J call TRBJ2-3; no firm D call. The V end lost 4 bases, the J end lost 3 bases, and 14 bases lay between the germline ends. Per germline, CDR1 SGHDN and CDR2 FVKESK. CDR3 size: 15 residues.